This T cell receptor (beta chain) emerged from a study of T cells in Graves' hyperthyroidism and ophthalmopathy. Per germline, CDR1 SEHNR and CDR2 FQNEAQ (reference sequence). With 4 bases removed from V and 0 bases from J, the gap between germline ends came to 10 bases. There are 15 residues in the CDR3. The study excluded patients with uncontrolled infection, other autoimmune disease, pregnancy or lactation. The source material, RNA transcripts, was used to amplify TCR beta CDR3 regions. An initial round of RT-PCR targeting the TCR CDR3 relied on the HTBI primer set. One entry per CDR3 protein results from TCRdb running MiXCR on the multiplex PCR reads. The sample has 450,000 to 650,000 distinct CDR3 sequences, 14% seen once.

The chain employs TRBV7-9 and TRBJ1-5; D is ambiguous. Sequenced material: blood. The sequence came from a woman under 30 with Graves' ophthalmopathy. The CDR3 spells CASSSIYDSNQPQHF. CDR3 sequence (DNA): TGTGCCAGCAGCTCGATCTACGATAGCAATCAGCCCCAGCATTTT.